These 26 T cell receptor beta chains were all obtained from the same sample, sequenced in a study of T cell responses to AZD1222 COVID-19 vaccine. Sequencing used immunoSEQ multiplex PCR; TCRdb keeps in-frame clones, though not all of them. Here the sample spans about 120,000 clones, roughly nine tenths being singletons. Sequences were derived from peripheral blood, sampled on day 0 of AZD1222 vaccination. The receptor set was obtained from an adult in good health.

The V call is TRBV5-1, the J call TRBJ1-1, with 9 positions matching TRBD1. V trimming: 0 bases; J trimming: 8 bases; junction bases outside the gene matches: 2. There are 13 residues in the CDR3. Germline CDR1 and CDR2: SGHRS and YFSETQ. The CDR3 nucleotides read TGCGCCAGCAGCTTGGAGGGGACAGGGGAAGCTTTCTTT. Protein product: CASSLEGTGEAFF. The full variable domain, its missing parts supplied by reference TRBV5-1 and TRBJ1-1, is KAGVTQTPRYLIKTRGQQVTLSCSPISGHRSVSWYQQTPGQGLQFLFEYFSETQRNKGNFPGRFSGRQFSNSRSEMNVSTLELGDSALYLCASSLEGTGEAFFGQGTRLTVV.

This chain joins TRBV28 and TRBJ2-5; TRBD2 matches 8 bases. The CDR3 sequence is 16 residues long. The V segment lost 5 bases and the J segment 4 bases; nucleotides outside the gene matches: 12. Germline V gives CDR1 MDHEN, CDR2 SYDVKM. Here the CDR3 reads CASSQSGGGSGETQYF. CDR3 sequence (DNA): TGTGCCAGCAGTCAAAGCGGGGGAGGATCAGGAGAGACCCAGTACTTC.

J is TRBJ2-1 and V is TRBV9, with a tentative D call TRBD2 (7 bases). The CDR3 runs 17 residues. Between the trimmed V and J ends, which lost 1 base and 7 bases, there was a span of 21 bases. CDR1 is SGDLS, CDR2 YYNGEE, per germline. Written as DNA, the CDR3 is TGTGCCAGCAGCGTAAACCCCCACGGCGGGGGCCGGAATGAGCAGTTCTTC. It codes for CASSVNPHGGGRNEQFF.

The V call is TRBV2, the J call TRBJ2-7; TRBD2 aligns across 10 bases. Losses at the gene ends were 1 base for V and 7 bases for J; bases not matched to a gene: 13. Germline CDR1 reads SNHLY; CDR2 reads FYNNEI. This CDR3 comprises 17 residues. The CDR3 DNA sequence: TGTGCCAGCAGTGAAGAACGCGGGCTAGCGGGGGAGCCAGAGCAGTACTTC. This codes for CASSEERGLAGEPEQYF.

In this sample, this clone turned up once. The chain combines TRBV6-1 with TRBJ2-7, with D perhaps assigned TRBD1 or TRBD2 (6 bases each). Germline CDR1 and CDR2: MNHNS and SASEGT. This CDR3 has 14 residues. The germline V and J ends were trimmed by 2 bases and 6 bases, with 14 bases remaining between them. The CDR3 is CASSERGAPSEQYF. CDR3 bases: TGTGCCAGCAGTGAAAGGGGGGCCCCTTCCGAGCAGTACTTC.

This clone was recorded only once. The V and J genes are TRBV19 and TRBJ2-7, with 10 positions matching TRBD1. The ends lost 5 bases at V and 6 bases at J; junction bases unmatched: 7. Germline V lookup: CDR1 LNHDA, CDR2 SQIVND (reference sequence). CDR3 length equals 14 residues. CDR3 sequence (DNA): TGTGCCAGTAGTGCGGGGACAGGGGAGAGCGAGCAGTACTTC. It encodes CASSAGTGESEQYF.

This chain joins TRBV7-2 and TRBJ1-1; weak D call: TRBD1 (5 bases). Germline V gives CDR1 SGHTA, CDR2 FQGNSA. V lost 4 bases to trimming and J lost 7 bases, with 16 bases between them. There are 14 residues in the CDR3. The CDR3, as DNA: TGTGCCAGCAGCTCCTCGAGGGGAACGGTTGAAGCTTTCTTT. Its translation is CASSSSRGTVEAFF.

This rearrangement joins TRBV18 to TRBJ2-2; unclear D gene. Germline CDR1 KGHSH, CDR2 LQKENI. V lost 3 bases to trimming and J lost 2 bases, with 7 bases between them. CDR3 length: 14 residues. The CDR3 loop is CASSPSGNTGELFF. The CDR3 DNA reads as TGTGCCAGCTCACCGTCGGGTAACACCGGGGAGCTGTTTTTT. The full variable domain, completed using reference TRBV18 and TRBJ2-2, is NAGVMQNPRHLVRRRGQEARLRCSPMKGHSHVYWYRQLPEEGLKFMVYLQKENIIDESGMPKERFSAEFPKEGPSILRIQQVVRGDSAAYFCASSPSGNTGELFFGEGSRLTVL.

CDR3 region: CAIRAGYNSPLHF. The DNA of the CDR3 is TGTGCCATCAGGGCAGGTTATAATTCACCCCTCCACTTT. The chain is built from TRBV10-3 and TRBJ1-6, with unresolved D. CDR1 is ENHRY, CDR2 SYGVKD, per germline. V lost 6 bases, J lost 4 bases, and 7 bases lay in between. There are 13 residues in the CDR3.

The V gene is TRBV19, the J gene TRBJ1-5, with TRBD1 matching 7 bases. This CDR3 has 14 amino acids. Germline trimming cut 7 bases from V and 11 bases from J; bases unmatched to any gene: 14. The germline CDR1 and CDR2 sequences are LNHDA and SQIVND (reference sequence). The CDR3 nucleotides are TGTGCCAGTAATGGTGGGCAGGGGGGTTCAGCCCAGCATTTT. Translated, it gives CASNGGQGGSAQHF.

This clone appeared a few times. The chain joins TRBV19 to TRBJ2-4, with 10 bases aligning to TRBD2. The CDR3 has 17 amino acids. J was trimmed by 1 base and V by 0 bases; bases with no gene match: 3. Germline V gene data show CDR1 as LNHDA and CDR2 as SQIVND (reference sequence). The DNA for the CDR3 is TGTGCCAGTAGTATAGATAATAGCGGGGGGGCCAAAAACATTCAGTACTTC. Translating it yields CASSIDNSGGAKNIQYF.

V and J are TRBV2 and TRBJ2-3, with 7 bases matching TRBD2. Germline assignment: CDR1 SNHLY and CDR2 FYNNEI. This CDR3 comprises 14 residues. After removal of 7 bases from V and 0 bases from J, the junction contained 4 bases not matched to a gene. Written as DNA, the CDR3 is TGTGCCAGCATAAGCGGGGCTAGCACAGATACGCAGTATTTT. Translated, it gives CASISGASTDTQYF.

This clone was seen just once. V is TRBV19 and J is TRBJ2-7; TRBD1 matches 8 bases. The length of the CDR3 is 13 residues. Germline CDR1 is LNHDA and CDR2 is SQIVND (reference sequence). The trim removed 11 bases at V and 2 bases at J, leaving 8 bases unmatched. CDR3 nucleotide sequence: TGTGCCGTGGGAGCAGGGGGCGCCTACGAGCAGTACTTC. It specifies CAVGAGGAYEQYF.

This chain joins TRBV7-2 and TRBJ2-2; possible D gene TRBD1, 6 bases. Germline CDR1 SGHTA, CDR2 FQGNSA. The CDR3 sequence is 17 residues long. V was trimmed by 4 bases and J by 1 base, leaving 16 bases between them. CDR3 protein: CASSSHWGQVNTGELFF. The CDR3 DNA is TGTGCCAGCAGCTCACATTGGGGGCAGGTGAACACCGGGGAGCTGTTTTTT.

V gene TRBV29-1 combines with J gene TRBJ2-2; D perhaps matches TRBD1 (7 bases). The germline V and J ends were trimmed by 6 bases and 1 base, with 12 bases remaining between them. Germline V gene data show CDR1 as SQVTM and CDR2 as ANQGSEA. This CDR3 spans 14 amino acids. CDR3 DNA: TGCAGCGTGCAGGGGGGAGTGAACACCGGGGAGCTGTTTTTT. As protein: CSVQGGVNTGELFF.

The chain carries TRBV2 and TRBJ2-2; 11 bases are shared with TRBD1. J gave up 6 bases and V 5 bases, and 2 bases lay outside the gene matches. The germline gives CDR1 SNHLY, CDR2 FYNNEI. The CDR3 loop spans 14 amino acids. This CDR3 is CASSPGQGAGELFF. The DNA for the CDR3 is TGTGCCAGCAGTCCGGGACAGGGGGCCGGGGAGCTGTTTTTT.

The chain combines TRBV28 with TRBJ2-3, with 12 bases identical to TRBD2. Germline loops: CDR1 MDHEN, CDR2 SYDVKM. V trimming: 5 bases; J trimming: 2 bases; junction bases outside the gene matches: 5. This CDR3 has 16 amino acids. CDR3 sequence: CASSLRLAGVTDTQYF. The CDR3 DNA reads TGTGCCAGCAGTCTCAGACTAGCGGGGGTCACAGATACGCAGTATTTT.

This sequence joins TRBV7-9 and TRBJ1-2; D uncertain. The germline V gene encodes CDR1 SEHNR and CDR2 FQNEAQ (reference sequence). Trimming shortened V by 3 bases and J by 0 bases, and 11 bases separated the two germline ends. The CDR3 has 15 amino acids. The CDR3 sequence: CASSLGGNSNYGYTF. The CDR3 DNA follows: TGTGCCAGCAGCTTGGGAGGGAATTCTAACTATGGCTACACCTTC.

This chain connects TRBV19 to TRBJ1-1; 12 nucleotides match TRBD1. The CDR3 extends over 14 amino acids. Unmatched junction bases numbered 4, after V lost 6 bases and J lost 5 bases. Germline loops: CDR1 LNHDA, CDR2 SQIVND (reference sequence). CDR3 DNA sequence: TGTGCCAGTAGGGGACAGGGGGCTGGGACTGAAGCTTTCTTT. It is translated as CASRGQGAGTEAFF.

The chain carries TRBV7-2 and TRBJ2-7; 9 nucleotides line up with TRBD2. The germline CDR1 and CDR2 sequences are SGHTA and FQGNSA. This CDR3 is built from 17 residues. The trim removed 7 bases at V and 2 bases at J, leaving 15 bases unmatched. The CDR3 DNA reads TGTGCCAGCACCCATCCCAACTGGCGGGGGGGGGCCTACGAGCAGTACTTC. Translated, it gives CASTHPNWRGGAYEQYF.

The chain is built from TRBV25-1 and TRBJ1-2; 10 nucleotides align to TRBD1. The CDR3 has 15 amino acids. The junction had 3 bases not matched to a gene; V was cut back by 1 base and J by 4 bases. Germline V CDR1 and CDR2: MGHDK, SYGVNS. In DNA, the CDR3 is TGTGCCAGCAGTGAATCTCGGACAGGGGGCTATGGCTACACCTTC. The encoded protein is CASSESRTGGYGYTF.

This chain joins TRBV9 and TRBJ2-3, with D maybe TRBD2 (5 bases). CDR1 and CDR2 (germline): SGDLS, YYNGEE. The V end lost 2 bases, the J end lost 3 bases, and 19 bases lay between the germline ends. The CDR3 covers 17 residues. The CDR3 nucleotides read TGTGCCAGCAGCGTCCTAACTAGGACGAGTGGGACAGATACGCAGTATTTT. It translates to CASSVLTRTSGTDTQYF. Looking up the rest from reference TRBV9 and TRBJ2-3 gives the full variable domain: DSGVTQTPKHLITATGQRVTLRCSPRSGDLSVYWYQQSLDQGLQFLIQYYNGEERAKGNILERFSAQQFPDLHSELNLSSLELGDSALYFCASSVLTRTSGTDTQYFGPGTRLTVL.

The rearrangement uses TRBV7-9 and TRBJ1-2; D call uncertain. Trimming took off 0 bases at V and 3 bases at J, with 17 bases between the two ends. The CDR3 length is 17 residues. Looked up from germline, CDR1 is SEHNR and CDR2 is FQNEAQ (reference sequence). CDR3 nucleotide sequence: TGTGCCAGCAGCTTAGCCGGCTCTTTCCCTAGGGACTATGGCTACACCTTC. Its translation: CASSLAGSFPRDYGYTF. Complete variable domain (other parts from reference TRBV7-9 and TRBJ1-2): DTGVSQNPRHKITKRGQNVTFRCDPISEHNRLYWYRQTLGQGPEFLTYFQNEAQLEKSRLLSDRFSAERPKGSFSTLEIQRTEQGDSAMYLCASSLAGSFPRDYGYTFGSGTRLTVV.

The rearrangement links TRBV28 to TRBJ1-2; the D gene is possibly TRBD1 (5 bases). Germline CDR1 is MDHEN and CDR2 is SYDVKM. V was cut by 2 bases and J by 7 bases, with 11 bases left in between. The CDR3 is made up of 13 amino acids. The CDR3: CASSLRAGSGYTF. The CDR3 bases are TGTGCCAGCAGTTTACGGGCAGGGTCTGGCTACACCTTC.

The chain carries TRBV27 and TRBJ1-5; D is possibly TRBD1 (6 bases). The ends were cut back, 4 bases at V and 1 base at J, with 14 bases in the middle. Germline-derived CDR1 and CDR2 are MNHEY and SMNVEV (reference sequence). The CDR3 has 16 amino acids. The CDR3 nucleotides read TGTGCCAGCAGTTCTCCAGGGGTAGGAAGCAATCAGCCCCAGCATTTT. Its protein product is CASSSPGVGSNQPQHF.

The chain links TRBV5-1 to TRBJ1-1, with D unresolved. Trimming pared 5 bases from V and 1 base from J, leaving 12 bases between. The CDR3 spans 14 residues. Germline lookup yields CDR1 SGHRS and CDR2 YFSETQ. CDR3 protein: CASRNYLGNTEAFF. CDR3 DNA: TGCGCCAGCAGAAATTATCTAGGGAACACTGAAGCTTTCTTT. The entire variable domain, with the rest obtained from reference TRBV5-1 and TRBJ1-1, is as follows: KAGVTQTPRYLIKTRGQQVTLSCSPISGHRSVSWYQQTPGQGLQFLFEYFSETQRNKGNFPGRFSGRQFSNSRSEMNVSTLELGDSALYLCASRNYLGNTEAFFGQGTRLTVV.